These 3 T cell receptor beta chains were all obtained from the same sample, sequenced in a study of blood T cell repertoires in COVID-19. Sequencing used immunoSEQ multiplex PCR; TCRdb keeps in-frame clones, though not all of them. Of some 160,000 clones detected, 70% to 90% appear once; the ten largest clones hold over 2%. Material for sequencing was peripheral blood. The receptors originated from a man aged 50 to 60 who had recovered from COVID-19.

The chain joins TRBV9 to TRBJ2-2, with 7 bases lining up with TRBD1. With V trimmed by 4 bases and J by 5 bases, 11 bases remained unmatched. Germline V gene sequence: CDR1 SGDLS, CDR2 YYNGEE. This CDR3 spans 16 amino acids. The CDR3 coding sequence is TGTGCCAGCAGCCACCCCCGTACAGGGGAAACCGGGGAGCTGTTTTTT. Its protein product is CASSHPRTGETGELFF.

This clone occurred once. This sequence joins TRBV4-1 and TRBJ2-1; the match to TRBD2 covers 12 bases. Trimming at V came to 1 base and at J to 9 bases, leaving 10 bases not matched to a gene. Germline values: CDR1 MGHRA, CDR2 YSYEKL. The CDR3 is 17 amino acids. The CDR3, as DNA: TGCGCCAGCAGCCAAGCTTCAGGGACTAGCGGGCGGGGTGAGCAGTTCTTC. Translating it yields CASSQASGTSGRGEQFF.

V gene TRBV9 combines with J gene TRBJ1-2, with TRBD1 identical over 7 bases. Germline V gives CDR1 SGDLS, CDR2 YYNGEE. V shed 4 bases, J shed 8 bases, and the junction held 11 bases outside the gene matches. This CDR3 comprises 14 residues. CDR3 sequence (DNA): TGTGCCAGCAGCCGCGTGGAGGGGGCGAGGGGCTACACCTTC. Amino acid sequence: CASSRVEGARGYTF.